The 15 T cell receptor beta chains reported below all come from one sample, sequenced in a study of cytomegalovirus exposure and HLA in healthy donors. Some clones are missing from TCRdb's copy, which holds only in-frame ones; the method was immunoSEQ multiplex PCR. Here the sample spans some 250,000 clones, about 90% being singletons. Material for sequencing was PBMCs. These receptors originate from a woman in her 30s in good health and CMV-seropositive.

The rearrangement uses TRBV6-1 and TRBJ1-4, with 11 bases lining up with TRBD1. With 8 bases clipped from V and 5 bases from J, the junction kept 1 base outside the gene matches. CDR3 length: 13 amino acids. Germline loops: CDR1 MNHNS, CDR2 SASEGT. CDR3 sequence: CASRTGGNEKLFF. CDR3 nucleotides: TGTGCCAGCCGGACAGGGGGCAATGAAAAACTGTTTTTT.

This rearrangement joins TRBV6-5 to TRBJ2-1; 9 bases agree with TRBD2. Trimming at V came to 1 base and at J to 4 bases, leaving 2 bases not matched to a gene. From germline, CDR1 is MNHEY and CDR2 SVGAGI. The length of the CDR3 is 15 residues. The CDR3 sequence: CASSYYLAGYNEQFF. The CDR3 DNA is TGTGCCAGCAGTTACTATCTAGCGGGGTACAATGAGCAGTTCTTC.

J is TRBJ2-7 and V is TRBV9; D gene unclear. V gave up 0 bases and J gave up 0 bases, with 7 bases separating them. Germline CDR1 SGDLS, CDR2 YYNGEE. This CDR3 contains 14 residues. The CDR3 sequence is CASSVATGSYEQYF. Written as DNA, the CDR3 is TGTGCCAGCAGCGTAGCTACCGGCTCCTACGAGCAGTACTTC.

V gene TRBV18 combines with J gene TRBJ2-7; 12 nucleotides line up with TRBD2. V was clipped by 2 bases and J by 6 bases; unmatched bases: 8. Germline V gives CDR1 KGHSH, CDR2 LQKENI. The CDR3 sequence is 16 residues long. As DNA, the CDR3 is TGTGCCAGCTCACCATCACTAGCGGGAGGTCCCGGCGAGCAGTACTTC. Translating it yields CASSPSLAGGPGEQYF.

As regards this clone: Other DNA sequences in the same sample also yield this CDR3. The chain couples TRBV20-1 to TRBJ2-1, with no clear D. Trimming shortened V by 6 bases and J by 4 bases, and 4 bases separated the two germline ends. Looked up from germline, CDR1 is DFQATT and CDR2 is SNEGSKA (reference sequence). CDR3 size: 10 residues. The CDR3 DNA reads TGCAGTGCCACTTACAATGAGCAGTTCTTC. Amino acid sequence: CSATYNEQFF.

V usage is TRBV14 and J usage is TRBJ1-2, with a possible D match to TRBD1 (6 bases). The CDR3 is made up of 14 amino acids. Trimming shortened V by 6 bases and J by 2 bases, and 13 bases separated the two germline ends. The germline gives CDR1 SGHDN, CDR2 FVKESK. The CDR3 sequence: CASSPQGHNYGYTF. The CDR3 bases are TGTGCCAGCAGTCCCCAGGGACACAACTATGGCTACACCTTC.

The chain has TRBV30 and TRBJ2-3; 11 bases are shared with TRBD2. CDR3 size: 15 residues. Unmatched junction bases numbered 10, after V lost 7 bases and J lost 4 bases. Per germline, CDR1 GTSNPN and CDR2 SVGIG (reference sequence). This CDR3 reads CASSPEGLAADTQYF. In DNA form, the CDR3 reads TGTGCCTCGTCTCCTGAGGGACTAGCGGCAGATACGCAGTATTTT.

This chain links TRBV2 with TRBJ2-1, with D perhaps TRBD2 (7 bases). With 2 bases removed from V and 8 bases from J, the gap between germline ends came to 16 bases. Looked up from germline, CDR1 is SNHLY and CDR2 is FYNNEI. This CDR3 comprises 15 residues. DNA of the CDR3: TGTGCCAGCAGTGAAAAAGGGGGGGCACACGATGAGCAGTTCTTC. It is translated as CASSEKGGAHDEQFF.

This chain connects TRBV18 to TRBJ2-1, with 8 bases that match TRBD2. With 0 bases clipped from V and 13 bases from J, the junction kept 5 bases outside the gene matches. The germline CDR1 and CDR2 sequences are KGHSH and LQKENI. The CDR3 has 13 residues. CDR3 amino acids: CASSPPTGTSQFF. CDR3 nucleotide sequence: TGTGCCAGCTCACCACCAACCGGGACTAGTCAGTTCTTC.

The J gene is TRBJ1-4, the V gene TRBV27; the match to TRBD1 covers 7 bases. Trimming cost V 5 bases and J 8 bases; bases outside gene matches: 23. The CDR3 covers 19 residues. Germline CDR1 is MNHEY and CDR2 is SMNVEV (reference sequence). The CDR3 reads CASSLRAPGKGANEEKLFF. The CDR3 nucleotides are TGTGCCAGCAGTCTCAGGGCCCCCGGTAAGGGGGCTAATGAGGAAAAACTGTTTTTT.

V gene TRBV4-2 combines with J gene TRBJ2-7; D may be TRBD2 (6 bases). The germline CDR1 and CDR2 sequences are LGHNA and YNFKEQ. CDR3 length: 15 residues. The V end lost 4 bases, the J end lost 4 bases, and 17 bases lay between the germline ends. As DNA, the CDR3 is TGTGCCAGCAGCCCTGGGGGGATGGACCCTTACGAGCAGTACTTC. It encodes CASSPGGMDPYEQYF.

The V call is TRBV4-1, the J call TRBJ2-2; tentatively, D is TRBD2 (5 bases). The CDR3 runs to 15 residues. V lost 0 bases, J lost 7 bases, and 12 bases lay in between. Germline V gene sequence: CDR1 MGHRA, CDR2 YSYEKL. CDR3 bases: TGCGCCAGCAGCCAAGAGGGCAGCGGAATCGGGGAGCTGTTTTTT. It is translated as CASSQEGSGIGELFF.

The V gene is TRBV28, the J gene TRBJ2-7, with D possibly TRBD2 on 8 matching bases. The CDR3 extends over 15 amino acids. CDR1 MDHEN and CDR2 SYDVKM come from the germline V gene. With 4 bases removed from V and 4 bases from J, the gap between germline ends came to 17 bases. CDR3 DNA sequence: TGTGCCAGCAGTTCGGGAGGGACAGAGACATACGAGCAGTACTTC. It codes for CASSSGGTETYEQYF. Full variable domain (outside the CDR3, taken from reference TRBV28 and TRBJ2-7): DVKVTQSSRYLVKRTGEKVFLECVQDMDHENMFWYRQDPGLGLRLIYFSYDVKMKEKGDIPEGYSVSREKKERFSLILESASTNQTSMYLCASSSGGTETYEQYFGPGTRLTVT.

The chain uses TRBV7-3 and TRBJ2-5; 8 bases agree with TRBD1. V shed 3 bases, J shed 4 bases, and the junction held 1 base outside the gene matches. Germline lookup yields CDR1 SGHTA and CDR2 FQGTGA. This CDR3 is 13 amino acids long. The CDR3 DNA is TGTGCCAGCAGCTTTACAGGGGGAGAGACCCAGTACTTC. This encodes CASSFTGGETQYF.

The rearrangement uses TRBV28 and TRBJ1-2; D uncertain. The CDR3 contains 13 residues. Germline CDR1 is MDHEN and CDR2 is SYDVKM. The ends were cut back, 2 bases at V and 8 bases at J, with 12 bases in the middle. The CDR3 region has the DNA TGTGCCAGCAGTTTAGGGCAGGCTTGGGGCTACACCTTC. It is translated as CASSLGQAWGYTF.